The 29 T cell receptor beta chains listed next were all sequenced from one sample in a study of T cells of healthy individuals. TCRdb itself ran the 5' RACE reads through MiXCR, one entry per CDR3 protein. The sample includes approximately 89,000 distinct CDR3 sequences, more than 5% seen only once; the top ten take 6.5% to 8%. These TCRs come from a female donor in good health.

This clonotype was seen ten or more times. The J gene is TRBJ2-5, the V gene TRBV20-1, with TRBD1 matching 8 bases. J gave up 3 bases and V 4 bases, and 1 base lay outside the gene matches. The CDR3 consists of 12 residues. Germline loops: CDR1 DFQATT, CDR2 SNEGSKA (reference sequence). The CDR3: CSAMGQEETQYF. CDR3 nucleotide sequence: TGCAGTGCTATGGGACAGGAAGAGACCCAGTACTTC.

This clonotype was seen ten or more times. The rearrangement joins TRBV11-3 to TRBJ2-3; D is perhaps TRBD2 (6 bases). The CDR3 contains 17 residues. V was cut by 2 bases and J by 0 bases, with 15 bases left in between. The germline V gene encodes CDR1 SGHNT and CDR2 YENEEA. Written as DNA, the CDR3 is TGTGCCAGCAGCTTACGAACGCGGGACTGGAGCACAGATACGCAGTATTTT. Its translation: CASSLRTRDWSTDTQYF.

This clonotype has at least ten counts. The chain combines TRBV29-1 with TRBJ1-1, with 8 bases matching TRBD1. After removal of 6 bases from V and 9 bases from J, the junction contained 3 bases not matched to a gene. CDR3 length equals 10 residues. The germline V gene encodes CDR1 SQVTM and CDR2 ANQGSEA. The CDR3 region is CSVGDRKAFF. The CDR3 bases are TGCAGCGTGGGGGACAGGAAAGCTTTCTTT.

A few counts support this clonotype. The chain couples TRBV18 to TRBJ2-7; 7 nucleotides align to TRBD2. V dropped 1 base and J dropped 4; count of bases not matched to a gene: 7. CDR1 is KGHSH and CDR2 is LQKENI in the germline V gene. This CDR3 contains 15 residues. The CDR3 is CASSPRGRGEYEQYF. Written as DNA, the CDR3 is TGTGCCAGCTCACCACGGGGGAGGGGAGAGTACGAGCAGTACTTC. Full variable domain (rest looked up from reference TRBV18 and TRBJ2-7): NAGVMQNPRHLVRRRGQEARLRCSPMKGHSHVYWYRQLPEEGLKFMVYLQKENIIDESGMPKERFSAEFPKEGPSILRIQQVVRGDSAAYFCASSPRGRGEYEQYFGPGTRLTVT.

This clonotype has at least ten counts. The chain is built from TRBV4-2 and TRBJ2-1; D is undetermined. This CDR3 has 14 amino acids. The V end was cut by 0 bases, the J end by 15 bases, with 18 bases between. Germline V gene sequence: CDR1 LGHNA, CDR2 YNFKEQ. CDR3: CASSQESSFGLGFF. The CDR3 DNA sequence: TGTGCCAGCAGCCAAGAGAGTTCATTTGGTTTGGGGTTCTTC.

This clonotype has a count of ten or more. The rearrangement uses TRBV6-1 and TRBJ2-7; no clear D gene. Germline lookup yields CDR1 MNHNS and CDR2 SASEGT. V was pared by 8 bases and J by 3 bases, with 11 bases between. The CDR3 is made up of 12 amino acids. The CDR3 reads CASLGLYYEQYF. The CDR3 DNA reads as TGTGCCAGCCTTGGGTTGTACTACGAGCAGTACTTC.

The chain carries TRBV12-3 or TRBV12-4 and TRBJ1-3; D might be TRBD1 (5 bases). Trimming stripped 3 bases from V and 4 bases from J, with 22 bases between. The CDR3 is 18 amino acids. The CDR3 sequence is CASSFWGGGVISGNTIYF. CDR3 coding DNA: TGTGCCAGCAGTTTCTGGGGTGGAGGGGTGATTTCAGGAAACACCATATATTTT.

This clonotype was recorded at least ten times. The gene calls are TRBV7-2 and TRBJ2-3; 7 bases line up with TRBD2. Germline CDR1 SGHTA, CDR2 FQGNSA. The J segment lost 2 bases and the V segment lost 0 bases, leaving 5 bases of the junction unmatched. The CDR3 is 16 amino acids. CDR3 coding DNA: TGTGCCAGCAGCTTAGCGGGGCTAGCGGCCACAGATACGCAGTATTTT. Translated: CASSLAGLAATDTQYF.

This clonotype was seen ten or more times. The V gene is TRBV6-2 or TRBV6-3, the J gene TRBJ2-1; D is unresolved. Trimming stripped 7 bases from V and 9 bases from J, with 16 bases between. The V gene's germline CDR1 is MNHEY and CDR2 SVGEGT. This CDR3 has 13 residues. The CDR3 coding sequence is TGTGCCAGCATGTCAGGTCCCACAAGTGAGCAGTTCTTC. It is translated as CASMSGPTSEQFF.

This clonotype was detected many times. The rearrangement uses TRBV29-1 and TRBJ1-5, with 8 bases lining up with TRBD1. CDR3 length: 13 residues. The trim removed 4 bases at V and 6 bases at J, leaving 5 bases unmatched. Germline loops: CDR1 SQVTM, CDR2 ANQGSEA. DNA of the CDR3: TGCAGCGTTGGGGACAGGTTGGGTCAGCCCCAGCATTTT. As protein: CSVGDRLGQPQHF.

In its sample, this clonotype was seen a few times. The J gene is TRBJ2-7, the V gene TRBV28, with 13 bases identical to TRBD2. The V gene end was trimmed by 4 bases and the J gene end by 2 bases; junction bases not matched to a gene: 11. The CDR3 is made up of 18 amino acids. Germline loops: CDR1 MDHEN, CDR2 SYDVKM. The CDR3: CASSSSGLAGMSPYEQYF. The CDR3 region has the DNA TGTGCCAGCAGTTCGTCGGGACTAGCGGGGATGAGTCCCTACGAGCAGTACTTC.

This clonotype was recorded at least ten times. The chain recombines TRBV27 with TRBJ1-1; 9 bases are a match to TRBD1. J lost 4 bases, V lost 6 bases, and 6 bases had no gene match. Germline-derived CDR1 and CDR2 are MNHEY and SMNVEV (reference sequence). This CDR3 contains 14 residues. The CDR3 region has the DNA TGTGCCAGCAGGGACGGGACAGGGTCCACTGAAGCTTTCTTT. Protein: CASRDGTGSTEAFF.

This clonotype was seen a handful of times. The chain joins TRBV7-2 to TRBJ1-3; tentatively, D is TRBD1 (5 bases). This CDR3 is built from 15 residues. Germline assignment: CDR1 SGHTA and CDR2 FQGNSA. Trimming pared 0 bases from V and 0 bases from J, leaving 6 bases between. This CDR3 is CASSLADSSGNTIYF. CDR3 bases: TGTGCCAGCAGCTTAGCCGACAGCTCTGGAAACACCATATATTTT.

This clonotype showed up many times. The CDR3 spells CASTTGGPREAFF. For the CDR3, the DNA is TGTGCCAGCACGACTGGGGGGCCCCGAGAAGCTTTCTTT. This chain connects TRBV6-6 to TRBJ1-1; D might be TRBD1 (6 bases). Germline lookup yields CDR1 MNHNY and CDR2 SVGAGI (reference sequence). The CDR3 has 13 residues. The V and J ends lost 7 bases and 8 bases respectively, with 17 bases between them.

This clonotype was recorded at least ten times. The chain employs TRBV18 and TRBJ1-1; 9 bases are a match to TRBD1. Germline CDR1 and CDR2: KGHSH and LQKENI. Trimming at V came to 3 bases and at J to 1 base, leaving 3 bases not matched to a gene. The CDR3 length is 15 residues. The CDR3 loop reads CASSPRQGGNTEAFF. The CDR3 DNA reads TGTGCCAGCTCACCTAGACAGGGGGGGAACACTGAAGCTTTCTTT.

CDR3 sequence reads: CATSNGSYEQYF. The CDR3 bases are TGTGCCACCAGCAACGGCTCCTACGAGCAGTACTTC. The rearrangement links TRBV15 to TRBJ2-7, with D hard to call. From germline, CDR1 is LNHNV and CDR2 YYDKDF (reference sequence). V lost 4 bases and J lost 0, with 4 bases in between. CDR3 size: 12 residues.

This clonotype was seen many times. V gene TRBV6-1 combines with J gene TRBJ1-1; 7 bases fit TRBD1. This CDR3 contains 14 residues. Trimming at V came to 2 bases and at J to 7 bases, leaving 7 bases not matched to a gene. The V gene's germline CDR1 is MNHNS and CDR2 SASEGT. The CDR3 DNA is TGTGCCAGCAGTGAAACAGGGGCGTTCGGTGAAGCTTTCTTT. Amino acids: CASSETGAFGEAFF.

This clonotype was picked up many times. CDR3 nucleotides: TGCGCCAGCAGCCAAGCCGGGACTAGCGGGAGTAAGAGGCAGTTCTTC. Translating gives CASSQAGTSGSKRQFF. The chain has TRBV4-3 and TRBJ2-1, with TRBD2 identical over 14 bases. Germline V gene data show CDR1 as LGHNA and CDR2 as YSLEER. The CDR3 runs to 16 residues. Unmatched junction bases numbered 8, after V lost 1 base and J lost 12 bases.

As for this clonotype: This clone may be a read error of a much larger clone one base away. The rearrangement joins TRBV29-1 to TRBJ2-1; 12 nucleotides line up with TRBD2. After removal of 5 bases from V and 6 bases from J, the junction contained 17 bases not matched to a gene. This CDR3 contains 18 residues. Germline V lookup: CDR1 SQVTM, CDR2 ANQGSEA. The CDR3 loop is CSVSRVRRTSGTSNEQFF. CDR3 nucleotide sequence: TGCAGCGTTTCCAGGGTCAGACGGACTAGCGGGACCTCCAATGAGCAGTTCTTC.

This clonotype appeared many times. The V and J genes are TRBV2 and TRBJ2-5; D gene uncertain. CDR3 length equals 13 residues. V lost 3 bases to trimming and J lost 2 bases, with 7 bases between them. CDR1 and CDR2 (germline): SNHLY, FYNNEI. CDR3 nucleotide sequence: TGTGCCAGCAGTGACCACCTACAAGAGACCCAGTACTTC. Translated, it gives CASSDHLQETQYF.

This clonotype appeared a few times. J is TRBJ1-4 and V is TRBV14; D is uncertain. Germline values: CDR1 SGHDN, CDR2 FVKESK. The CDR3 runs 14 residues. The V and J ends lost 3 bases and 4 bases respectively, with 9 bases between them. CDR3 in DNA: TGTGCCAGCAGCCACGGGTACCTTAATGAAAAACTGTTTTTT. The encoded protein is CASSHGYLNEKLFF.

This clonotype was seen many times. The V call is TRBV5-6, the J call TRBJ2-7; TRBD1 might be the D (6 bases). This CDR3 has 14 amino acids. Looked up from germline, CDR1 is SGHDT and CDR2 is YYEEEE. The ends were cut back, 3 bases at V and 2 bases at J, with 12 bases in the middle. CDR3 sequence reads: CASSWRTVPYEQYF. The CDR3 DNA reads TGTGCCAGCAGCTGGCGGACAGTCCCCTACGAGCAGTACTTC. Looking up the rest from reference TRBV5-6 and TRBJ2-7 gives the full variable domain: DAGVTQSPTHLIKTRGQQVTLRCSPKSGHDTVSWYQQALGQGPQFIFQYYEEEERQRGNFPDRFSGHQFPNYSSELNVNALLLGDSALYLCASSWRTVPYEQYFGPGTRLTVT.

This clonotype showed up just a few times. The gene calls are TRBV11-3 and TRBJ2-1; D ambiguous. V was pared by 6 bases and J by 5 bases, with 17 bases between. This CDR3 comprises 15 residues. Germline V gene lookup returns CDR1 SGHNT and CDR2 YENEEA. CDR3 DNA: TGTGCCAGCAGTAGGTTTCCCCAAGATAACAATGAGCAGTTCTTC. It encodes CASSRFPQDNNEQFF.

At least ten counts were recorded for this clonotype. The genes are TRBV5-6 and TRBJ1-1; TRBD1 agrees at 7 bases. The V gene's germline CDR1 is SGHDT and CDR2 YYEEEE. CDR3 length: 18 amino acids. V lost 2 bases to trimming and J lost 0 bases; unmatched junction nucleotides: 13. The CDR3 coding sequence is TGTGCCAGCAGCTTTTTCCCGGACAGGTTGCACATGAACACTGAAGCTTTCTTT. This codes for CASSFFPDRLHMNTEAFF.

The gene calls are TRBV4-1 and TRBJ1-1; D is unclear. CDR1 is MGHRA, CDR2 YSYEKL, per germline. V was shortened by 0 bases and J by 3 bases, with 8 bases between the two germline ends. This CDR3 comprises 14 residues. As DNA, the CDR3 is TGCGCCAGCAGCCAAGATTCGTGGGACACTGAAGCTTTCTTT. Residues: CASSQDSWDTEAFF.

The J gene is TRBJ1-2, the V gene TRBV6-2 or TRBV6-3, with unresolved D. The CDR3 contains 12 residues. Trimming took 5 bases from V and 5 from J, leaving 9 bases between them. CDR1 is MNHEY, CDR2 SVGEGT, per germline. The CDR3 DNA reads TGTGCCAGCAGTCCCCGGCGGTATGGCTACACCTTC. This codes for CASSPRRYGYTF.

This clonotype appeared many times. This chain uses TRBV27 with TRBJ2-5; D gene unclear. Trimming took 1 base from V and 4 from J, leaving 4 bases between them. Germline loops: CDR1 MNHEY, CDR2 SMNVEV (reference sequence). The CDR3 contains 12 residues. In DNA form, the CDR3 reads TGTGCCAGCAGTTTATTGGGAGAGACCCAGTACTTC. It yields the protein CASSLLGETQYF.

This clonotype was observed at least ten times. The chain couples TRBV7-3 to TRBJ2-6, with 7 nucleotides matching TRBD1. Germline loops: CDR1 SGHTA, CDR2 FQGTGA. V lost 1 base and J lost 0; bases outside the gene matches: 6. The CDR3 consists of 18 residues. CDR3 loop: CASSLIGTANSGANVLTF. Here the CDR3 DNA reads TGTGCCAGCAGCTTAATCGGGACAGCAAACTCTGGGGCCAACGTCCTGACTTTC. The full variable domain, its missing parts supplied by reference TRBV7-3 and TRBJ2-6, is GAGVSQTPSNKVTEKGKYVELRCDPISGHTALYWYRQSLGQGPEFLIYFQGTGAADDSGLPNDRFFAVRPEGSVSTLKIQRTERGDSAVYLCASSLIGTANSGANVLTFGAGSRLTVL.

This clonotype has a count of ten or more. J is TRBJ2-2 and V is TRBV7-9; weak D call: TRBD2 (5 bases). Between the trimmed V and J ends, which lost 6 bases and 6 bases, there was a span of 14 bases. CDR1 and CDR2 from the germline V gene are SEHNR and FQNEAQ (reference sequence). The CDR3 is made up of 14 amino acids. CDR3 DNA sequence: TGTGCCAGCAGTCCAAGGCGCGGGTCCGGGGAGCTGTTTTTT. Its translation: CASSPRRGSGELFF.